This T cell receptor beta chain was identified in a study of blood T cell repertoires in COVID-19. The wider study: Samples of COVID-19 (acute and convalescent) were obtained from the United States, Italy and Spain. T cells, B-cell-depleted T cells, or PBMCs provided the cDNA or gDNA that served as material.

Looked up from germline, CDR1 is SGHVS and CDR2 is FQNEAQ. The V gene lost 5 bases and the J gene lost 8 bases, with 6 bases spanning the gap. This CDR3 comprises 11 residues. Methods used by the authors: Amplifying reference gene primers gave estimates of nucleated cell counts. Clones were read by immunoSEQ multiplex PCR, and TCRdb kept only the in-frame ones, dropping some. V, J and clone size reflect that table, while D and trimming were determined from the DNA. The sample holds under 75,000 clones, about four fifths seen once. The sequence came from a woman aged 60-75 years with acute or convalescent COVID-19. The chain has TRBV7-8 and TRBJ2-2; D remains unclear. Sequenced: peripheral blood. For the CDR3, the DNA is TGTGCCAGCAGCCCCGTTGGGGAGCTGTTTTTT. Amino acid sequence: CASSPVGELFF. The full variable domain, in which reference TRBV7-8 and TRBJ2-2 provide the parts outside the CDR3, is GAGVSQSPRYKVAKRGQDVALRCDPISGHVSLFWYQQALGQGPEFLTYFQNEAQLDKSGLPSDRFFAERPEGSVSTLKIQRTQQEDSAVYLCASSPVGELFFGEGSRLTVL.